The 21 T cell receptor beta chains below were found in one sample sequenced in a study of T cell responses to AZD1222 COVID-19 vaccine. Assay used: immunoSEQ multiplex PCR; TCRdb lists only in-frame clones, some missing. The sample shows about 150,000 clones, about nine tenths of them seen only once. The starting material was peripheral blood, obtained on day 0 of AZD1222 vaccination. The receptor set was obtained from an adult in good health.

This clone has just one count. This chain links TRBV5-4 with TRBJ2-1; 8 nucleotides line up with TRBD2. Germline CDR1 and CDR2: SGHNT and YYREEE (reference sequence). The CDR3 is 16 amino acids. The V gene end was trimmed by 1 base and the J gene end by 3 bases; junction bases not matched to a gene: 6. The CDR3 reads CASSLYSGGNYNEQFF. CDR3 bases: TGTGCCAGCAGCTTGTATTCGGGGGGGAACTACAATGAGCAGTTCTTC.

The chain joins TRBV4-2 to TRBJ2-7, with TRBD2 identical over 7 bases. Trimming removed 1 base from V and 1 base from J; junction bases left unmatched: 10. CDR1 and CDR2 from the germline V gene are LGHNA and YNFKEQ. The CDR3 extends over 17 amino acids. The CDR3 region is CASSQGLGLAASYEQYF. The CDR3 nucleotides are TGTGCCAGCAGCCAAGGTCTTGGTCTAGCGGCTTCCTACGAGCAGTACTTC.

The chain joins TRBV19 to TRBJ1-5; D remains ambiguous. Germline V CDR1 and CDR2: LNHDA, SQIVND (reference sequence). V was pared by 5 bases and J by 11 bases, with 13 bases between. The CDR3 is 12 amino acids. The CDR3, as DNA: TGTGCCAGTAGTCTCCTAGGGAATTCCCAGCATTTT. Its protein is CASSLLGNSQHF.

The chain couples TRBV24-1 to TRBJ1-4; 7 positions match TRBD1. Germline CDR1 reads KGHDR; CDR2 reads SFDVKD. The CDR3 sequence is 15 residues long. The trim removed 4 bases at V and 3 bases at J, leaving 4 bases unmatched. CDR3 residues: CATSEGGTANEKLFF. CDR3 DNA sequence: TGTGCCACCAGTGAGGGTGGGACAGCTAATGAAAAACTGTTTTTT.

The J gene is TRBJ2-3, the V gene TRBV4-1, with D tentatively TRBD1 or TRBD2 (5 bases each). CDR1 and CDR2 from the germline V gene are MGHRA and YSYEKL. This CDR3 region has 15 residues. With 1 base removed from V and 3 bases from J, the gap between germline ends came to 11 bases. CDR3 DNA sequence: TGCGCCAGCAGCCAAGGCCGGGACCAGACAGATACGCAGTATTTT. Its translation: CASSQGRDQTDTQYF.

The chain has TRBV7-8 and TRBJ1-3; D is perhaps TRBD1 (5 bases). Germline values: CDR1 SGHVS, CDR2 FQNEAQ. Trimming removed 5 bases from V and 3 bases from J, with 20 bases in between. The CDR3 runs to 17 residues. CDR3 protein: CASSDRKTGRLGNTIYF. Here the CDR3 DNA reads TGTGCCAGCAGCGATAGAAAAACAGGTCGTCTTGGAAACACCATATATTTT.

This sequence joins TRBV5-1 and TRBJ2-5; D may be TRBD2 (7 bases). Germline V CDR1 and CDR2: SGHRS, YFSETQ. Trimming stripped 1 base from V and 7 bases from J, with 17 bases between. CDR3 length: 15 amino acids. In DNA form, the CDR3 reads TGCGCCAGCAGCTTGCTTTCGGGGGGCGGGGGGACCCAGTACTTC. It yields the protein CASSLLSGGGGTQYF.

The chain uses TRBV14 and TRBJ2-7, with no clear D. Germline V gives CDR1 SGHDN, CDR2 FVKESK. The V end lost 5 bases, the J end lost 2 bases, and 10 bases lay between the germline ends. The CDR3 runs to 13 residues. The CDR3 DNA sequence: TGTGCCAGCAGCTCATTAGATACCTACGAGCAGTACTTC. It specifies CASSSLDTYEQYF.

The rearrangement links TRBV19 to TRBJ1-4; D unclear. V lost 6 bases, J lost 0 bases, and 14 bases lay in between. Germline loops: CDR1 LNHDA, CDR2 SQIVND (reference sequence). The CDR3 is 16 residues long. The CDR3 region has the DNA TGTGCCAGTAGCCGCCGAGGGCCCCCAACTAATGAAAAACTGTTTTTT. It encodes CASSRRGPPTNEKLFF.

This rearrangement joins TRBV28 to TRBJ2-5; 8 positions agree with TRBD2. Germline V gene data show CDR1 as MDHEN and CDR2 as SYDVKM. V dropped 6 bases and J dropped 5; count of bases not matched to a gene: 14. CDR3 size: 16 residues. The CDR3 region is CASSPGGSGIVETQYF. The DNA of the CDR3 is TGTGCCAGCAGCCCTGGCGGTAGCGGGATTGTTGAGACCCAGTACTTC.

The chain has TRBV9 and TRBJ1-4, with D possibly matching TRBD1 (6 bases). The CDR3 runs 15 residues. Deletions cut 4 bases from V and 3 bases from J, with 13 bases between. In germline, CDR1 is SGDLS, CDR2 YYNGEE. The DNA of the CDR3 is TGTGCCAGCAGCCCTCGAGACAGGTCTAATGAAAAACTGTTTTTT. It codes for CASSPRDRSNEKLFF.

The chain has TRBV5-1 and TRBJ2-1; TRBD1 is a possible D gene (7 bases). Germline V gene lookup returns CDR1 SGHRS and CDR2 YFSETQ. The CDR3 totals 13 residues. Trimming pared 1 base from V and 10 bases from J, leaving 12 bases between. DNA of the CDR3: TGCGCCAGCAGCTTGCACAGGGGAGGAGAGCAGTTCTTC. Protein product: CASSLHRGGEQFF.

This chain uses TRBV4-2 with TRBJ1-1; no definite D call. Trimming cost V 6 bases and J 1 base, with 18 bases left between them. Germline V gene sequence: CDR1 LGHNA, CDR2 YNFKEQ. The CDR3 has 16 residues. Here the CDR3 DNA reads TGTGCCAGCAGTAGTTCCAATTCTGCCTCGAACACTGAAGCTTTCTTT. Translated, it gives CASSSSNSASNTEAFF.

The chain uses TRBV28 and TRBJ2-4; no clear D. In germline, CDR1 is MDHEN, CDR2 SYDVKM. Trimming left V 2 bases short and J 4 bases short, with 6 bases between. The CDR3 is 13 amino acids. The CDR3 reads CASSLGQKNIQYF. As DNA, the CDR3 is TGTGCCAGCAGTTTAGGTCAGAAAAACATTCAGTACTTC.

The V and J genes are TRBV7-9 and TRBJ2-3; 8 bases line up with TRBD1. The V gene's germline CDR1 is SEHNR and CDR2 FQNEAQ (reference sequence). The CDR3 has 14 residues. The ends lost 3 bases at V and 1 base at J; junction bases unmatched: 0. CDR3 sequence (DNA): TGTGCCAGCAGCTTGACAGGGGGCACAGATACGCAGTATTTT. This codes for CASSLTGGTDTQYF.

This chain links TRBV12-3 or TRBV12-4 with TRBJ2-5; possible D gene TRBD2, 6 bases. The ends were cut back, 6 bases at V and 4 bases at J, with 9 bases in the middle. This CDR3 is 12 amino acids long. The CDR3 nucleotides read TGTGCCAGCAGGATGGGGGGAGAGACCCAGTACTTC. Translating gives CASRMGGETQYF.

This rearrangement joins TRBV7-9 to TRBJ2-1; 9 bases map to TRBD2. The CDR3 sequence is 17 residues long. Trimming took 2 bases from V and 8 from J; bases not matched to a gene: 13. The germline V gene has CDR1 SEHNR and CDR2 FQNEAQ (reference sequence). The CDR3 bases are TGTGCCAGCAGCTTAACCTCCGGGACTAGCTACAGGGATGAGCAGTTCTTC. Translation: CASSLTSGTSYRDEQFF.

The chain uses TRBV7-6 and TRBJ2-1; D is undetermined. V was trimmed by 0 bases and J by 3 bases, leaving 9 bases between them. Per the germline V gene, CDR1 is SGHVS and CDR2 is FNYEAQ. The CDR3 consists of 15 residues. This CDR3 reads CASSLAGQSYNEQFF. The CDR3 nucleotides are TGTGCCAGCAGCTTAGCAGGGCAAAGCTACAATGAGCAGTTCTTC.

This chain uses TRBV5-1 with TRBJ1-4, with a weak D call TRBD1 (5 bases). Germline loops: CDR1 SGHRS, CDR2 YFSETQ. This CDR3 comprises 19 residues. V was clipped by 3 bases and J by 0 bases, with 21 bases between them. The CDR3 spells CASSSGGGRMTATNEKLFF. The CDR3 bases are TGCGCCAGCAGCTCAGGTGGGGGACGTATGACTGCAACTAATGAAAAACTGTTTTTT.

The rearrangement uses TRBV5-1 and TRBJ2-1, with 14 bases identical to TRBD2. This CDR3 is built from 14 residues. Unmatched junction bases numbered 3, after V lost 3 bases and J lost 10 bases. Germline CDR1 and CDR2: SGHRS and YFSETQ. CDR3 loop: CASSSGLAGAEQFF. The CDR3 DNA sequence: TGCGCCAGCAGCTCGGGACTAGCGGGGGCCGAGCAGTTCTTC.

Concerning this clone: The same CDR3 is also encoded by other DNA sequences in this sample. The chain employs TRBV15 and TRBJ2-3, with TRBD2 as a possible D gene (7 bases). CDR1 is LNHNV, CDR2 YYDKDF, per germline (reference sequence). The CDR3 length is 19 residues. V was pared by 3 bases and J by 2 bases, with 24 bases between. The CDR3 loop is CATSRGGRMPGAPTDTQYF. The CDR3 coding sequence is TGTGCCACCAGCAGGGGGGGGAGGATGCCGGGGGCCCCCACAGATACGCAGTATTTT.